This TCR beta chain was recorded in a study of CD8 T cells in Susac syndrome. Reverse transcription of 0.5 to 1 ug RNA was performed with random hexamers. An immunoSEQ multiplex PCR amplified TCR beta CDR3 over 54 Vbeta and 13 Jbeta. TCRdb re-called the immunoSEQ multiplex PCR reads with MiXCR, one entry per CDR3 protein. Seen here are 75,000 to 100,000 distinct CDR3 sequences, roughly 93% observed once, and the top ten hold roughly 0.26%. Whole-study findings and limits: That the number of individuals in its TCR sequencing and HLA analysis was relatively small was acknowledged by the study.

Points on this clonotype: Its antigen is unknown.

The junction had 2 bases not matched to a gene; V was cut back by 1 base and J by 6 bases. Germline lookup yields CDR1 LNHNV and CDR2 YYDKDF (reference sequence). This CDR3 spans 14 amino acids. J is TRBJ2-2 and V is TRBV15, with TRBD1 identical over 7 bases. This TCR was recovered from a human donor in good health. Sequencing input: CD8+ T cells from PBMCs. The CDR3 DNA is TGTGCCACCAGCAGAGGACAGGGCCCCGGGGAGCTGTTTTTT. Amino acids: CATSRGQGPGELFF.